Listed here are 29 T cell receptor beta chains from one sample, sequenced in a study of T cells in Graves' hyperthyroidism and ophthalmopathy. TCR beta CDR3 regions were amplified from RNA. A set of HTBI primers served as the primers for a first-round RT-PCR of the TCR CDR3. MiXCR, applied by TCRdb to the multiplex PCR reads, yields one record per CDR3 protein. Here the sample spans approximately 370,000 distinct CDR3 sequences, roughly 15% being singletons. Sequencing was carried out using blood. The receptors come from a woman aged 25 to 39 with Graves' hyperthyroidism that later progressed to Graves' ophthalmopathy.

In its sample, this clonotype was seen a few times. The rearrangement joins TRBV9 to TRBJ1-6; the match to TRBD1 covers 8 bases. V lost 3 bases, J lost 6 bases, and 5 bases stayed unmatched. This CDR3 contains 15 residues. Germline CDR1 SGDLS, CDR2 YYNGEE. In DNA, the CDR3 is TGTGCCAGCAGCGGCGGACAGGGCGGTAATTCACCCCTCCACTTT. This codes for CASSGGQGGNSPLHF.

This clonotype was picked up many times. The chain is built from TRBV2 and TRBJ2-7; D is undetermined. The germline V gene has CDR1 SNHLY and CDR2 FYNNEI. The V gene lost 3 bases and the J gene lost 3 bases, with 3 bases spanning the gap. This CDR3 contains 11 residues. For the CDR3, the DNA is TGTGCCAGCAGTGACAGCTACGAGCAGTACTTC. Protein sequence: CASSDSYEQYF.

This clonotype was seen ten or more times. The J gene is TRBJ1-2, the V gene TRBV29-1; D uncertain. CDR1 is SQVTM, CDR2 ANQGSEA, per germline. The ends were cut back, 4 bases at V and 0 bases at J, with 9 bases in the middle. The length of the CDR3 is 13 residues. This CDR3 is CSVVLPTNYGYTF. Written as DNA, the CDR3 is TGCAGCGTTGTCTTACCTACTAACTATGGCTACACCTTC.

This clonotype was counted at least ten times. The genes are TRBV2 and TRBJ2-1, with TRBD2 as a possible D gene (6 bases). CDR1 is SNHLY, CDR2 FYNNEI, per germline. The CDR3 covers 17 residues. V shed 5 bases and J shed 5 bases, with 22 bases lying between them. CDR3 sequence: CASSPQFGTPLDNEQFF. For the CDR3, the DNA is TGTGCCAGCAGTCCCCAATTCGGGACTCCGCTTGACAATGAGCAGTTCTTC.

The gene calls are TRBV9 and TRBJ2-3; the match to TRBD2 covers 7 bases. V trimming: 4 bases; J trimming: 2 bases; junction bases outside the gene matches: 7. Germline V gene data show CDR1 as SGDLS and CDR2 as YYNGEE. The CDR3 loop spans 15 amino acids. Here the CDR3 reads CASSNRDYHTDTQYF. The CDR3 DNA reads TGTGCCAGCAGCAACCGGGACTACCACACAGATACGCAGTATTTT.

This clonotype was counted at least ten times. CDR3 sequence reads: CASSATGYDSPLHF. The CDR3 bases are TGTGCCAGCAGCGCGACAGGGTACGATTCACCCCTCCACTTT. This chain links TRBV9 with TRBJ1-6; TRBD1 matches 7 bases. This CDR3 has 14 amino acids. V dropped 3 bases and J dropped 8; count of bases not matched to a gene: 5. In germline, CDR1 is SGDLS, CDR2 YYNGEE.

Worth noting for this clonotype: A read error is possible here, since a much larger clone lies one base away. The V and J genes are TRBV29-1 and TRBJ2-7; 7 bases are a match to TRBD1. This CDR3 has 15 amino acids. CDR1 is SQVTM and CDR2 is ANQGSEA in the germline V gene. CDR3 nucleotides: TGCAGCGTGATACCCCGGGACAGCCTAACCTACGAGCAGCACTTC. Residues: CSVIPRDSLTYEQHF.

This clonotype was counted at least ten times. The chain is built from TRBV20-1 and TRBJ2-1; 8 bases are a match to TRBD2. Germline lookup yields CDR1 DFQATT and CDR2 SNEGSKA (reference sequence). Trimming cost V 8 bases and J 3 bases; bases outside gene matches: 18. This CDR3 is built from 17 residues. This CDR3 is CSPYSSASGSYYNEQFF. CDR3 DNA: TGCAGTCCCTACTCCTCGGCTAGCGGGTCTTACTACAATGAGCAGTTCTTC.

This clonotype was found many times. V usage is TRBV6-1 and J usage is TRBJ2-7; a possible D gene is TRBD1 (5 bases). The V and J ends lost 1 base and 5 bases respectively, with 12 bases between them. This CDR3 is 14 amino acids long. Germline V lookup: CDR1 MNHNS, CDR2 SASEGT. CDR3 residues: CASSEGQGSHEQYF. The CDR3 nucleotides are TGTGCCAGCAGTGAAGGGCAGGGAAGCCACGAGCAGTACTTC.

The J gene is TRBJ1-3, the V gene TRBV13; D not certain. The germline V gene has CDR1 PRHDT and CDR2 FYEKMQ (reference sequence). Between the trimmed V and J ends, which lost 0 bases and 4 bases, there was a span of 10 bases. The CDR3 sequence is 15 residues long. CDR3 coding DNA: TGTGCCAGCAGCTTAGGGTCTATACCCGGAAACACCATATATTTT. Protein sequence: CASSLGSIPGNTIYF.

There are many counts of this clonotype. The chain employs TRBV20-1 and TRBJ2-3; D is ambiguous. Trimming removed 5 bases from V and 2 bases from J, with 14 bases in between. This CDR3 spans 14 amino acids. Germline V gene sequence: CDR1 DFQATT, CDR2 SNEGSKA (reference sequence). The CDR3 here is CSAPSVENTDTQYF. The DNA of the CDR3 is TGCAGTGCTCCATCGGTGGAGAACACAGATACGCAGTATTTT.

The V and J genes are TRBV20-1 and TRBJ2-5; D unresolved. Trimming removed 6 bases from V and 5 bases from J, with 13 bases in between. This CDR3 is built from 12 residues. Germline CDR1 reads DFQATT; CDR2 reads SNEGSKA (reference sequence). CDR3 loop: CSARTLGETQYF. DNA for the CDR3: TGCAGTGCCCGGACCCTAGGGGAGACCCAGTACTTC.

The chain joins TRBV20-1 to TRBJ1-1; possible D gene TRBD1, 6 bases. CDR1 is DFQATT and CDR2 is SNEGSKA in the germline V gene (reference sequence). The CDR3 totals 13 residues. Between the trimmed V and J ends, which lost 5 bases and 6 bases, there was a span of 16 bases. CDR3 residues: CSAPLTGQSEAFF. Written as DNA, the CDR3 is TGCAGTGCTCCTCTCACAGGGCAGTCTGAAGCTTTCTTT.

This clonotype was seen many times. The rearrangement joins TRBV28 to TRBJ2-7; TRBD2 aligns across 10 bases. The CDR3 length is 16 residues. Trimming at V came to 7 bases and at J to 4 bases, leaving 13 bases not matched to a gene. Looked up from germline, CDR1 is MDHEN and CDR2 is SYDVKM. Written as DNA, the CDR3 is TGTGCCAGCACTCCTTTATGGTCTAGCGGGAGTTACGAGCAGTACTTC. This sequence encodes CASTPLWSSGSYEQYF.

This clonotype was counted ten times or more. The V call is TRBV7-8, the J call TRBJ2-1; 7 bases map to TRBD1. With 5 bases clipped from V and 4 bases from J, the junction kept 8 bases outside the gene matches. Germline V gives CDR1 SGHVS, CDR2 FQNEAQ. CDR3 size: 15 residues. The CDR3 spells CASSPRDRYYNEQFF. CDR3 DNA: TGTGCCAGCAGCCCCCGGGACAGATATTACAATGAGCAGTTCTTC.

V gene TRBV30 combines with J gene TRBJ2-7, with 9 nucleotides matching TRBD1. CDR3 length: 14 residues. The germline gives CDR1 GTSNPN, CDR2 SVGIG (reference sequence). V lost 1 base and J lost 7; bases outside the gene matches: 8. The chain's CDR3 is CAWSAPGQGGEQYV. For the CDR3, the DNA is TGTGCCTGGAGTGCTCCGGGACAGGGTGGGGAGCAGTACGTC.

This clonotype came up a few times. CDR3 DNA: TGCGCCAGCAGCCAGGCACACACAGGGCGCAATGAGCAGTTCTTC. This sequence encodes CASSQAHTGRNEQFF. V is TRBV4-1 and J is TRBJ2-1, with D perhaps matching TRBD1 (6 bases). Per germline, CDR1 MGHRA and CDR2 YSYEKL. The length of the CDR3 is 15 residues. V was trimmed by 3 bases and J by 6 bases, leaving 15 bases between them.

This clonotype was seen many times. The rearrangement joins TRBV9 to TRBJ1-2, with D unclear. The CDR3 totals 14 residues. CDR1 and CDR2 from the germline V gene are SGDLS and YYNGEE. V shed 0 bases and J shed 2 bases, with 8 bases lying between them. Here the CDR3 reads CASSVGNSNYGYTF. The CDR3 region has the DNA TGTGCCAGCAGCGTAGGTAACAGCAACTATGGCTACACCTTC.

This clonotype was detected many times. The chain is built from TRBV18 and TRBJ1-2, with 7 bases that match TRBD1. The CDR3 covers 14 residues. The germline V gene has CDR1 KGHSH and CDR2 LQKENI. The V segment lost 3 bases and the J segment 8 bases; nucleotides outside the gene matches: 9. CDR3 residues: CASSPLTGSRGYTF. For the CDR3, the DNA is TGTGCCAGCTCACCCTTGACAGGGTCGAGGGGCTACACCTTC.

This clonotype occurred many times. The chain is built from TRBV28 and TRBJ2-5, with D possibly TRBD2 on 6 matching bases. This CDR3 region has 16 residues. V was shortened by 5 bases and J by 5 bases, with 21 bases between the two germline ends. Germline lookup yields CDR1 MDHEN and CDR2 SYDVKM. The CDR3 region has the DNA TGTGCCAGCAGTCCCTCTCAACCGACTAGGCGGGAGACCCAGTACTTC. Residues: CASSPSQPTRRETQYF.

Ten or more counts support this clonotype. The chain links TRBV28 to TRBJ1-2; D call uncertain. V lost 7 bases, J lost 1 base, and 13 bases lay in between. The CDR3 is 14 residues long. CDR1 is MDHEN, CDR2 SYDVKM, per germline. CDR3 amino acids: CASISFGVNYGYTF. The CDR3 region has the DNA TGTGCCAGCATCTCTTTCGGGGTTAACTATGGCTACACCTTC.

With regard to this clonotype: Given a much more abundant clone one base away, this may be a read error. The genes are TRBV7-8 and TRBJ2-2, with TRBD1 matching over 9 bases. The CDR3 is 16 residues long. Germline CDR1 SGHVS, CDR2 FQNEAQ. The CDR3 reads CASTIQGQGLAGGLFF. The DNA of the CDR3 is TGTGCCAGCACCATTCAAGGACAGGGGTTAGCCGGGGGGCTGTTTTTT.

V usage is TRBV6-5 and J usage is TRBJ2-1; TRBD1 matches 7 bases. This CDR3 has 17 residues. The V and J ends lost 1 base and 2 bases, in that order; junction bases with no gene match: 8. CDR1 and CDR2 (germline): MNHEY, SVGAGI. The CDR3, as DNA: TGTGCCAGCAGTTACTTCACCGGGACAGATACCTACAATGAGCAGTTCTTC. Translated, it gives CASSYFTGTDTYNEQFF.

This clonotype came up many times. V usage is TRBV30 and J usage is TRBJ2-3; D is unresolved. With 2 bases removed from V and 5 bases from J, the gap between germline ends came to 8 bases. This CDR3 is 12 amino acids long. Germline CDR1 reads GTSNPN; CDR2 reads SVGIG (reference sequence). The CDR3 protein is CAWSQVGDTQYF. CDR3 coding DNA: TGTGCCTGGAGTCAAGTTGGAGATACGCAGTATTTT.

This clonotype was counted ten times or more. The gene calls are TRBV11-2 and TRBJ2-7; D gene ambiguous. V shed 3 bases and J shed 3 bases, with 12 bases lying between them. Germline assignment: CDR1 SGHAT and CDR2 FQNNGV. The CDR3 runs 14 residues. The CDR3 DNA reads as TGTGCCAGCAGCTTTCGGACGGATGACTACGAGCAGTACTTC. Protein sequence: CASSFRTDDYEQYF.

This clonotype has a count of ten or more. The chain links TRBV12-3 or TRBV12-4 to TRBJ1-4; D is possibly TRBD1 (6 bases). This CDR3 is built from 16 residues. V was trimmed by 3 bases and J by 2 bases, leaving 13 bases between them. The CDR3 spells CASSFRGLSTNEKLFF. For the CDR3, the DNA is TGTGCCAGCAGTTTCAGGGGCCTATCGACTAATGAAAAACTGTTTTTT.

This clonotype was recorded at least ten times. The chain combines TRBV11-2 with TRBJ2-1; D is undetermined. From germline, CDR1 is SGHAT and CDR2 FQNNGV. The CDR3 has 14 amino acids. Trimming pared 0 bases from V and 8 bases from J, leaving 11 bases between. The CDR3 sequence: CASSLDSITYEQFF. In DNA, the CDR3 is TGTGCCAGCAGCTTAGATAGTATAACATATGAGCAGTTCTTC.

Concerning this clonotype itself: Its ends do not fully match the called genes, so a read error is possible. The chain carries TRBV12-3 or TRBV12-4 and TRBJ2-1, with 7 bases lining up with TRBD1. The CDR3 extends over 16 amino acids. CDR3 coding DNA: TGTGCCAGCAGATTAGGGGACAGCGGTCCTTACAATGAGCAGTTCTTC. Its translation: CASRLGDSGPYNEQFF.

The chain carries TRBV11-3 and TRBJ2-2; a weak D match, TRBD1 (6 bases). This CDR3 spans 13 amino acids. The germline V gene has CDR1 SGHNT and CDR2 YENEEA. V was shortened by 5 bases and J by 7 bases, with 11 bases between the two germline ends. CDR3 region: CASSNRDNGELFF. DNA for the CDR3: TGTGCCAGCAGCAACCGGGACAACGGGGAGCTGTTTTTT.